These 32 T cell receptor beta chains were all obtained from the same sample, sequenced in a study of radiation and T cells in renal cell carcinoma. Sequencing used immunoSEQ multiplex PCR; TCRdb keeps in-frame clones, though not all of them. The sample contains 75,000 to 95,000 clones, over 80% of which appear only once. The time point: blood 4 weeks post-SBRT, at nephrectomy. As to treatment: 15 Gy SBRT to primary tumor, nephrectomy 4 weeks later. The sequences come from blood, collected from a patient whose treatment included radiotherapy and nephrectomy. Receptor source: a man between 50 and 59 years old with renal cell carcinoma.

This clone was detected a few times. The chain recombines TRBV4-3 with TRBJ1-2, with a possible D match to TRBD1 (6 bases). The length of the CDR3 is 15 residues. The V end was cut by 4 bases, the J end by 3 bases, with 15 bases between. Germline CDR1 LGHNA, CDR2 YSLEER. This chain's CDR3 is CASSRRGGIDYGYTF. CDR3 coding DNA: TGCGCCAGCAGCCGGCGAGGGGGGATCGACTATGGCTACACCTTC.

The rearrangement joins TRBV28 to TRBJ2-7; D is possibly TRBD2 (6 bases). With 7 bases removed from V and 2 bases from J, the gap between germline ends came to 12 bases. The germline CDR1 and CDR2 sequences are MDHEN and SYDVKM. This CDR3 region has 13 residues. The CDR3, as DNA: TGTGCCAGCACCCGCGGGGCTACCTACGAGCAGTACTTC. Protein: CASTRGATYEQYF.

The V call is TRBV6-1, the J call TRBJ1-6; no reliable D call. Deletions cut 8 bases from V and 7 bases from J, with 15 bases between. Germline CDR1 is MNHNS and CDR2 is SASEGT. This CDR3 has 14 residues. The CDR3 loop reads CASYDRGWNSPLHF. The CDR3 DNA reads as TGTGCCAGCTACGATCGGGGTTGGAATTCACCCCTCCACTTT.

This clone appeared once. This chain joins TRBV5-4 and TRBJ2-1; a weak D match, TRBD1 (5 bases). This CDR3 has 16 residues. The ends were cut back, 0 bases at V and 12 bases at J, with 22 bases in the middle. From germline, CDR1 is SGHNT and CDR2 YYREEE (reference sequence). The DNA of the CDR3 is TGTGCCAGCAGCTTGGTTTGGCAGGGCAGCCAGAATCGGCAGTTCTTC. It translates to CASSLVWQGSQNRQFF.

This chain links TRBV18 with TRBJ2-1, with 7 bases matching TRBD1. Germline V gives CDR1 KGHSH, CDR2 LQKENI. V shed 4 bases and J 1 base; nucleotides not matched to a gene: 4. This CDR3 region has 15 residues. CDR3 DNA: TGTGCCAGCTCACAAGACAGGGCGTCCTACAATGAGCAGTTCTTC. Protein: CASSQDRASYNEQFF.

The V call is TRBV7-2, the J call TRBJ2-3; a possible D gene is TRBD1 (5 bases). Germline V gives CDR1 SGHTA, CDR2 FQGNSA. The V gene lost 6 bases and the J gene lost 6 bases, with 19 bases spanning the gap. CDR3 length: 15 residues. The CDR3 loop reads CASSLTQGSLDTQYF. In DNA form, the CDR3 reads TGTGCCAGCAGTTTAACTCAGGGTAGTCTCGATACGCAGTATTTT.

The sample holds one count of this clone. CDR3 DNA sequence: TGTGCCAGCAGCGTCCTCGGGACAGAGTTCAATGAGCAGTTCTTC. It is translated as CASSVLGTEFNEQFF. The J gene is TRBJ2-1, the V gene TRBV9; 7 nucleotides match TRBD1. The germline gives CDR1 SGDLS, CDR2 YYNGEE. V lost 2 bases to trimming and J lost 6 bases; unmatched junction nucleotides: 8. This CDR3 is built from 15 residues.

The rearrangement uses TRBV6-1 and TRBJ2-1; TRBD2 aligns across 11 bases. The germline CDR1 and CDR2 sequences are MNHNS and SASEGT. This CDR3 is built from 19 residues. V trimming: 3 bases; J trimming: 2 bases; junction bases outside the gene matches: 12. CDR3 coding DNA: TGTGCCAGCAGTGAGGACCCCCTACTAGCGGGAGAACCCTACAATGAGCAGTTCTTC. Protein product: CASSEDPLLAGEPYNEQFF.

The V gene is TRBV7-6, the J gene TRBJ1-1; D possibly corresponds to TRBD1 (6 bases). Germline CDR1 and CDR2: SGHVS and FNYEAQ. V was pared by 11 bases and J by 2 bases, with 12 bases between. The CDR3 extends over 12 amino acids. This chain's CDR3 is CAQDSKNTEAFF. CDR3 sequence (DNA): TGTGCCCAGGACAGCAAAAACACTGAAGCTTTCTTT.

V and J are TRBV6-1 and TRBJ1-1, with D perhaps TRBD1 (6 bases). The CDR3 contains 15 residues. V was pared by 1 base and J by 8 bases, with 17 bases between. Germline V lookup: CDR1 MNHNS, CDR2 SASEGT. CDR3: CASSEEEVTGSEAFF. The CDR3 DNA follows: TGTGCCAGCAGTGAAGAGGAGGTAACAGGGTCAGAAGCTTTCTTT.

In this sample, this clone turned up once. V usage is TRBV19 and J usage is TRBJ1-2, with D possibly being TRBD1 (5 bases). This CDR3 region has 14 residues. CDR1 LNHDA and CDR2 SQIVND come from the germline V gene (reference sequence). The germline V and J ends were trimmed by 8 bases and 3 bases, with 16 bases remaining between them. CDR3 loop: CASWRAGTDYGYTF. In DNA form, the CDR3 reads TGTGCCAGTTGGAGGGCGGGGACGGACTATGGCTACACCTTC.

The V call is TRBV4-2, the J call TRBJ1-3, with unresolved D. Germline CDR1 reads LGHNA; CDR2 reads YNFKEQ. V lost 4 bases, J lost 0 bases, and 16 bases lay in between. This CDR3 contains 17 residues. CDR3 in DNA: TGTGCCAGCAGCCGGAGGAGTGGAAGGGACTCTGGAAACACCATATATTTT. This gives the protein CASSRRSGRDSGNTIYF.

This chain joins TRBV2 and TRBJ2-7, with TRBD1 matching over 10 bases. Trimming took 9 bases from V and 0 from J; bases not matched to a gene: 5. CDR3 size: 14 residues. The germline CDR1 and CDR2 sequences are SNHLY and FYNNEI. The CDR3 here is CARGRTGGSYEQYF. CDR3 DNA: TGTGCCAGAGGGAGGACAGGGGGCTCCTACGAGCAGTACTTC.

The chain has TRBV7-6 and TRBJ2-3; 12 bases align to TRBD2. This CDR3 spans 18 amino acids. Germline CDR1 and CDR2: SGHVS and FNYEAQ. With 5 bases clipped from V and 2 bases from J, the junction kept 11 bases outside the gene matches. CDR3 region: CASSPLDRTSGDTDTQYF. CDR3 sequence (DNA): TGTGCCAGCAGCCCACTAGATCGGACTAGCGGGGACACAGATACGCAGTATTTT.

The rearrangement uses TRBV18 and TRBJ1-5; D remains unclear. The CDR3 sequence is 13 residues long. V shed 3 bases and J shed 8 bases, with 11 bases lying between them. Germline V gene sequence: CDR1 KGHSH, CDR2 LQKENI. The CDR3, as DNA: TGTGCCAGCTCACCCTTTAAGGAGGAGCCCCAGCATTTT. It yields the protein CASSPFKEEPQHF.

The count of this clone is one. This chain uses TRBV28 with TRBJ2-7; 9 bases are shared with TRBD1. The CDR3 contains 16 residues. With V trimmed by 7 bases and J by 3 bases, 13 bases remained unmatched. The germline gives CDR1 MDHEN, CDR2 SYDVKM. The CDR3 region has the DNA TGTGCCAGCAATCCCCCAAACGGACAGGGGTACTACGAGCAGTACTTC. Translation: CASNPPNGQGYYEQYF.

This clone was recorded only once. J is TRBJ2-3 and V is TRBV7-6; 7 bases are shared with TRBD1. This CDR3 is built from 15 residues. Germline CDR1 reads SGHVS; CDR2 reads FNYEAQ. V dropped 5 bases and J dropped 0; count of bases not matched to a gene: 5. Here the CDR3 reads CASSTPGQSTDTQYF. For the CDR3, the DNA is TGTGCCAGCAGCACGCCGGGACAGAGCACAGATACGCAGTATTTT.

V usage is TRBV19 and J usage is TRBJ1-2, with unresolved D. The germline CDR1 and CDR2 sequences are LNHDA and SQIVND (reference sequence). Trimming shortened V by 1 base and J by 13 bases, and 16 bases separated the two germline ends. This CDR3 region has 13 residues. CDR3 region: CASSIGTVPSLTF. In nucleotides, the CDR3 is TGTGCCAGTAGTATAGGCACGGTTCCATCCCTCACCTTC.

The chain couples TRBV2 to TRBJ2-7; 9 bases match TRBD1. The germline CDR1 and CDR2 sequences are SNHLY and FYNNEI. Trimming cost V 2 bases and J 6 bases; bases outside gene matches: 8. CDR3 length: 15 residues. CDR3 loop: CASSELLQGASEQYF. DNA for the CDR3: TGTGCCAGCAGTGAACTTTTACAGGGGGCGTCCGAGCAGTACTTC.

The chain joins TRBV7-9 to TRBJ1-2; a weak D match, TRBD1 (6 bases). From germline, CDR1 is SEHNR and CDR2 FQNEAQ (reference sequence). The CDR3 is 13 residues long. Trimming pared 1 base from V and 4 bases from J, leaving 7 bases between. The CDR3 DNA sequence: TGTGCCAGCAGCTTAGAGGACAGCTATGGCTACACCTTC. Translation gives CASSLEDSYGYTF.

This clone was seen a handful of times. The chain uses TRBV5-1 and TRBJ1-1; D possibly corresponds to TRBD1 (6 bases). The CDR3 consists of 17 residues. Trimming took 1 base from V and 0 from J, leaving 16 bases between them. Germline CDR1 and CDR2: SGHRS and YFSETQ. CDR3 in amino acids: CASSLRPVGALNTEAFF. CDR3 sequence (DNA): TGCGCCAGCAGCTTGCGCCCCGTGGGGGCACTGAACACTGAAGCTTTCTTT. Combining the CDR3 with reference TRBV5-1 and TRBJ1-1 gives the whole variable domain KAGVTQTPRYLIKTRGQQVTLSCSPISGHRSVSWYQQTPGQGLQFLFEYFSETQRNKGNFPGRFSGRQFSNSRSEMNVSTLELGDSALYLCASSLRPVGALNTEAFFGQGTRLTVV.

J is TRBJ2-3 and V is TRBV5-1; no clear D. Germline CDR1 SGHRS, CDR2 YFSETQ. Trimming took off 0 bases at V and 1 base at J, with 6 bases between the two ends. This CDR3 contains 14 residues. The CDR3 DNA reads as TGCGCCAGCAGCTTGGCCTTACGCACAGATACGCAGTATTTT. Translated: CASSLALRTDTQYF.

The chain combines TRBV27 with TRBJ1-4, with a tentative D call TRBD1 (5 bases). The CDR3 runs 15 residues. Per germline, CDR1 MNHEY and CDR2 SMNVEV (reference sequence). Trimming pared 6 bases from V and 0 bases from J, leaving 11 bases between. In DNA form, the CDR3 reads TGTGCCAGCAGGGGACGGGTTGCAACTAATGAAAAACTGTTTTTT. Residues: CASRGRVATNEKLFF. Full variable domain (remainder filled in from reference TRBV27 and TRBJ1-4): EAQVTQNPRYLITVTGKKLTVTCSQNMNHEYMSWYRQDPGLGLRQIYYSMNVEVTDKGDVPEGYKVSRKEKRNFPLILESPSPNQTSLYFCASRGRVATNEKLFFGSGTQLSVL.

For the CDR3, the DNA is TGCGCCAGCAGCTCCACGACAGGGCCCGAGCAGTACTTC. Translation gives CASSSTTGPEQYF. The chain joins TRBV5-1 to TRBJ2-7; 7 bases are shared with TRBD1. Germline assignment: CDR1 SGHRS and CDR2 YFSETQ. J gave up 6 bases and V 3 bases, and 6 bases lay outside the gene matches. The CDR3 consists of 13 residues.

The chain joins TRBV5-1 to TRBJ2-5; the D call may be TRBD1 or TRBD2 (6 bases each). This CDR3 comprises 16 residues. With 0 bases removed from V and 2 bases from J, the gap between germline ends came to 14 bases. The V gene's germline CDR1 is SGHRS and CDR2 YFSETQ. The CDR3 here is CASSLDLGGHQETQYF. CDR3 sequence (DNA): TGCGCCAGCAGCTTGGATCTGGGGGGACATCAAGAGACCCAGTACTTC.

The chain carries TRBV18 and TRBJ2-7; 7 bases fit TRBD1. Germline loops: CDR1 KGHSH, CDR2 LQKENI. The CDR3 length is 16 residues. V lost 2 bases, J lost 1 base, and 8 bases stayed unmatched. CDR3 residues: CASSPARDSASYEQYF. CDR3 bases: TGTGCCAGCTCACCAGCCCGGGACAGCGCTTCCTACGAGCAGTACTTC.

The V and J genes are TRBV7-2 and TRBJ2-1; perhaps TRBD2 as D (6 bases). The germline gives CDR1 SGHTA, CDR2 FQGNSA. Trimming removed 2 bases from V and 4 bases from J, with 15 bases in between. This CDR3 is built from 16 residues. Here the CDR3 reads CASSLNGGGRYNEQFF. The DNA for the CDR3 is TGTGCCAGCAGCTTAAACGGTGGAGGGCGGTACAATGAGCAGTTCTTC. The variable domain in full, completed from reference TRBV7-2 and TRBJ2-1, reads GAGVSQSPSNKVTEKGKDVELRCDPISGHTALYWYRQSLGQGLEFLIYFQGNSAPDKSGLPSDRFSAERTGGSVSTLTIQRTQQEDSAVYLCASSLNGGGRYNEQFFGPGTRLTVL.

V and J are TRBV15 and TRBJ1-3, with D perhaps matching TRBD1 (5 bases). Germline V gives CDR1 LNHNV, CDR2 YYDKDF (reference sequence). Trimming removed 8 bases at V and 0 bases at J, with 17 bases between. The CDR3 totals 16 residues. The CDR3 is CATWGSTATSGNTIYF. The DNA of the CDR3 is TGTGCCACCTGGGGCTCTACAGCCACCTCTGGAAACACCATATATTTT.

CDR3 amino acids: CASSLGVELYEQYF. DNA of the CDR3: TGTGCCAGCAGCTTAGGGGTCGAACTATACGAGCAGTACTTC. V and J are TRBV7-2 and TRBJ2-7; D not resolved. The CDR3 has 14 residues. V was cut by 1 base and J by 4 bases, with 11 bases left in between. Germline values: CDR1 SGHTA, CDR2 FQGNSA.

The CDR3 is CASSERLAGIQSYEQYF. The CDR3 DNA reads as TGTGCCAGCAGTGAAAGACTAGCGGGGATACAATCCTACGAGCAGTACTTC. This rearrangement joins TRBV6-1 to TRBJ2-7, with 11 bases fitting TRBD2. The CDR3 is 17 amino acids. V was clipped by 2 bases and J by 1 base; unmatched bases: 7. In germline, CDR1 is MNHNS, CDR2 SASEGT.

The chain is built from TRBV6-5 and TRBJ2-7; 7 nucleotides agree with TRBD1. CDR3 length: 14 residues. Per the germline V gene, CDR1 is MNHEY and CDR2 is SVGAGI. J was trimmed by 2 bases and V by 2 bases; bases with no gene match: 3. As DNA, the CDR3 is TGTGCCAGCAGTTACGAGGACAGGACCTACGAGCAGTACTTC. Translating gives CASSYEDRTYEQYF.

The chain combines TRBV6-5 with TRBJ1-2, with no clear D. Per germline, CDR1 MNHEY and CDR2 SVGAGI. The CDR3 has 12 amino acids. V was trimmed by 4 bases and J by 7 bases, leaving 10 bases between them. The CDR3 region is CASSSGPGGYTF. Written as DNA, the CDR3 is TGTGCCAGCAGTTCGGGCCCAGGTGGCTACACCTTC.